This TCR beta chain stems from a study of STAT3 mutations in large granular lymphocyte leukemia. The assay was immunoSEQ multiplex PCR, and TCRdb's table has in-frame clones only and misses some. The repertoire holds 30,000 to 45,000 clones, 70% to 90% seen once, with 0.4% to 0.5% in the top ten. CDR3 length: 12 residues. Germline V gene data show CDR1 as SGHDT and CDR2 as YYEEEE. Comment on this clone: Antigen specificity is unknown. One end of the junction varies from germline; a read error may be responsible.

General study findings and limits: Every T-cell large granular lymphocyte leukemia patient had at least one immunodominant TCR beta clonotype.

The J gene is TRBJ2-5, the V gene TRBV5-6; the D is unclear. Sequenced: PBMCs. This TCR came from a human donor with T large granular lymphocyte leukemia. Some clones in this sample may be carry-over from other donors' samples. As DNA, the CDR3 is TGTGCCAGCAGCCTTCGAACAGAGAGCCAGTACTTC. Amino acid sequence: CASSLRTESQYF.